These T cell receptor beta chains were read from a single sample in a study of cytomegalovirus exposure and HLA in healthy donors. Sequenced by immunoSEQ multiplex PCR; TCRdb stores in-frame clones only, minus some. The listing contains 60,000 to 75,000 clones. The sequencing sample was made of PBMCs. These receptors were obtained from a female donor in good health and CMV-seropositive. Both conserved end residues are trimmed from each CDR3.

V	CDR3
TRBV5-1	ASSLGQPDQPQH
TRBV18	ASSPGQSNTEAF
TRBV4-1	ASSQGVVTSGGKGGEQF
TRBV10-1	ASSPDRPNGEQY
TRBV18	ASSPSEDTQY
TRBV11-2	ASRAGGEQY
TRBV5-1	ASSLEAGGAGETQY
TRBV4-2	ASSQGRTGNQPQH
TRBV7-2	ASSLVALAGGHEQY
TRBV6-5	ASSPRLAGVLEQY
TRBV5-3	ARSLGGARGQPQH
TRBV5-1	ASSSGQPGSYEQY
TRBV19	ASSILAGSNEQF
TRBV4-2	ASSQLSNEQF
TRBV11-2	ASSRTSGTYNEQF
TRBV5-1	ASSLSLAGVDNEQF
TRBV19	ASTRHPREKLF
TRBV5-4	ASSLGREKLF
TRBV28	ARSSPFEQF
TRBV5-1	ASSFGAQAGELF
TRBV19	ASSPTGDLYGYT
TRBV6-6	ASYRDPGNTEAF
TRBV9	ASSQFYEQY
TRBV5-1	ASSFSSSNTEAF
TRBV5-1	ASSFGTGSRSGNTIY
TRBV19	ASSIGQYGYT
TRBV7-3	ASSKTPSYTDTQY
TRBV6-1	ASSEPGGASNQPQH
TRBV6-1	ASSEEGIYGYT